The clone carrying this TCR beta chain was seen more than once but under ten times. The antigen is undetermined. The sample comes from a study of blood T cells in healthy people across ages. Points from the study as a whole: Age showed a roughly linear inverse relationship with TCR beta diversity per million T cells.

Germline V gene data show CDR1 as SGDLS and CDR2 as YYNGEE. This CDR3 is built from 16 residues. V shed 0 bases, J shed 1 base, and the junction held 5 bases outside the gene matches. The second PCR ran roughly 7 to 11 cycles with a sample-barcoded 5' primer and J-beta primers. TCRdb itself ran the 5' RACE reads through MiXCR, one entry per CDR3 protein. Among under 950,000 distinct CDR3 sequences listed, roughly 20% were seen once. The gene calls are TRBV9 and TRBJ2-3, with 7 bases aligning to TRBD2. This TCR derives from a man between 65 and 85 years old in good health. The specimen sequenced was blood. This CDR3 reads CASSVGALARTDTQYF. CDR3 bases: TGTGCCAGCAGCGTAGGGGCACTAGCGCGCACAGATACGCAGTATTTT.